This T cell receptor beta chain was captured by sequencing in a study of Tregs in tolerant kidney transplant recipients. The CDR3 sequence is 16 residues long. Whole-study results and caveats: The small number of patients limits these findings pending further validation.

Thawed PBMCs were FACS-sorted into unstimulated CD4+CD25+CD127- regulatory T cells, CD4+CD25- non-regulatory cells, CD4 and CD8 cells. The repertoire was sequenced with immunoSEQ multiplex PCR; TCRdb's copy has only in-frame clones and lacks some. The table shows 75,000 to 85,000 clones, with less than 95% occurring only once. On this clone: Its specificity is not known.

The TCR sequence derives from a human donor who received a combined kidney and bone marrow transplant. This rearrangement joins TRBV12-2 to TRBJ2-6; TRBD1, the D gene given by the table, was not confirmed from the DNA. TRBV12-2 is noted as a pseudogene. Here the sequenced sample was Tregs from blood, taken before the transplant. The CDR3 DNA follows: TGTGCAAGTCGCTTACAGGGGGCTATTGGGGCCAACGTCCTGACTTTC. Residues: CASRLQGAIGANVLTF.